This entry concerns a single T cell receptor (beta chain). The source of the sample is a study of T cells expressing NK-cell markers. TCRdb derives one entry per CDR3 protein from the 5' RACE reads, leaving out DNA. In all, the sample yields 450,000 to 600,000 distinct CDR3 sequences. CDR3 length: 17 residues. The germline CDR1 and CDR2 sequences are LNHDA and SQIVND (reference sequence). The sample taken for sequencing was blood T cells: a sorted CD56 or NKG2C T cell subset, CD4+ or CD8+ T cells, or bulk PBMC T cells (not recorded which). This sequence was found in a man younger than 35 in good health. The chain is built from TRBV19 and TRBJ2-2; TCRdb names TRBD2, which stays unverified in the absence of DNA. This chain's CDR3 is CASTLLATSGNTGELFF.